These 5 T cell receptor beta chains came from one sample sequenced in a study of shared clonotypes between healthy human individuals. The repertoire was sequenced with immunoSEQ multiplex PCR; TCRdb's copy has only in-frame clones and lacks some. The sample holds 2,500,000 or so clones, approximately 90% seen once. The sequenced sample consisted of naive CD4+ T cells from PBMCs. Subset in this sample: CD45RA+ positively selected. Every receptor here comes from a man between 18 and 29 years old in good health. Some clones in this sample may be carry-over from other donors' samples.

This rearrangement joins TRBV19 to TRBJ2-6; 9 bases are shared with TRBD1. Germline V gene data show CDR1 as LNHDA and CDR2 as SQIVND (reference sequence). V lost 5 bases to trimming and J lost 0 bases; unmatched junction nucleotides: 5. The CDR3 consists of 17 residues. CDR3 nucleotide sequence: TGTGCCAGTAGTTCCCGGGACAGGGTCTCTGGGGCCAACGTCCTGACTTTC. This gives the protein CASSSRDRVSGANVLTF.

The rearrangement joins TRBV29-1 to TRBJ2-1; tentatively, D is TRBD1 or TRBD2 (5 bases each). Germline V CDR1 and CDR2: SQVTM, ANQGSEA. The CDR3 has 13 amino acids. The ends were cut back, 5 bases at V and 7 bases at J, with 15 bases in the middle. Here the CDR3 reads CSVIPAGTNEQFF. In DNA, the CDR3 is TGCAGCGTTATCCCCGCAGGGACGAATGAGCAGTTCTTC.

The chain uses TRBV5-1 and TRBJ1-2; D remains unclear. CDR1 SGHRS and CDR2 YFSETQ come from the germline V gene. This CDR3 has 15 residues. V lost 4 bases and J lost 8, with 21 bases in between. This CDR3 reads CASSPNGVRTLGYTF. As DNA, the CDR3 is TGCGCCAGCAGCCCCAACGGGGTAAGGACTTTGGGCTACACCTTC.

The chain links TRBV29-1 to TRBJ2-2, with D perhaps given as TRBD1 or TRBD2 (5 bases each). The germline V gene encodes CDR1 SQVTM and CDR2 ANQGSEA. Between the trimmed V and J ends, which lost 3 bases and 4 bases, there was a span of 12 bases. The CDR3 covers 14 residues. The DNA of the CDR3 is TGCAGCGTTGAGCCCAAGAGGGGCACCGGGGAGCTGTTTTTT. Residues: CSVEPKRGTGELFF.

The J gene is TRBJ1-2, the V gene TRBV5-1; D is perhaps TRBD1 (6 bases). Germline V gene lookup returns CDR1 SGHRS and CDR2 YFSETQ. V was pared by 1 base and J by 4 bases, with 11 bases between. This CDR3 spans 14 amino acids. Here the CDR3 DNA reads TGCGCCAGCAGCTTGTCGAGGGGGTCCTATGGCTACACCTTC. It is translated as CASSLSRGSYGYTF.